This entry is about one T cell receptor (beta chain). The data were obtained in a study of OX40 agonist ivuxolimab in advanced cancers. Germline loops: CDR1 SGHKS, CDR2 YYEKEE (reference sequence). J was trimmed by 6 bases and V by 4 bases; bases with no gene match: 10. The CDR3 covers 15 residues. This table comes from immunoSEQ multiplex PCR, and its TCRdb copy is limited to in-frame clones, with some not included. The top ten clones hold around 9.3% of a sample with about 54,000 clones, around 93% of them seen once. This clonotype originated in an adult with an advanced solid tumor such as melanoma, head and neck, liver or kidney cancer. This specimen was CD4+ or CD8+ T cells sorted from blood, taken in a trial of the OX40 agonist ivuxolimab. The rearrangement links TRBV5-5 to TRBJ2-7, with 10 bases lining up with TRBD1. This CDR3 is CASSVAGQGILEQYF. The CDR3 DNA reads TGTGCCAGCAGCGTCGCGGGACAGGGGATTCTCGAGCAGTACTTC.